The entry that follows covers one T cell receptor (beta chain) sequence. As yet, its antigen is unknown. V was pared by 2 bases and J by 4 bases, with 13 bases between. The CDR3 is 15 residues long. The germline V gene encodes CDR1 SGHAT and CDR2 FQNNGV. The sample comes from a study of T cell repertoires and HLA-DP antigens. The overall study: Alloantigens: one with one groove difference and one with approximately 9 differences versus self.

The study's findings and limits: Sorted CD137+ cells had clonality roughly 0.39 against both alloantigens, versus 0.03 to 0.05 pre-culture.

Sequencing used immunoSEQ multiplex PCR; TCRdb keeps in-frame clones, though not all of them. The sample has 55,000 to 80,000 clones; over 75% are singletons. Sequencing used CD4+ T cells from PBMCs. This chain uses TRBV11-2 with TRBJ2-3; no firm D call. The receptor comes from a man in his sixties in good health and CMV-seronegative. CDR3 nucleotide sequence: TGTGCCAGCAGCTTACTAGGTTCGGGCGCAGATACGCAGTATTTT. This sequence encodes CASSLLGSGADTQYF. Full variable domain (missing parts from reference TRBV11-2 and TRBJ2-3): EAGVAQSPRYKIIEKRQSVAFWCNPISGHATLYWYQQILGQGPKLLIQFQNNGVVDDSQLPKDRFSAERLKGVDSTLKIQPAKLEDSAVYLCASSLLGSGADTQYFGPGTRLTVL.